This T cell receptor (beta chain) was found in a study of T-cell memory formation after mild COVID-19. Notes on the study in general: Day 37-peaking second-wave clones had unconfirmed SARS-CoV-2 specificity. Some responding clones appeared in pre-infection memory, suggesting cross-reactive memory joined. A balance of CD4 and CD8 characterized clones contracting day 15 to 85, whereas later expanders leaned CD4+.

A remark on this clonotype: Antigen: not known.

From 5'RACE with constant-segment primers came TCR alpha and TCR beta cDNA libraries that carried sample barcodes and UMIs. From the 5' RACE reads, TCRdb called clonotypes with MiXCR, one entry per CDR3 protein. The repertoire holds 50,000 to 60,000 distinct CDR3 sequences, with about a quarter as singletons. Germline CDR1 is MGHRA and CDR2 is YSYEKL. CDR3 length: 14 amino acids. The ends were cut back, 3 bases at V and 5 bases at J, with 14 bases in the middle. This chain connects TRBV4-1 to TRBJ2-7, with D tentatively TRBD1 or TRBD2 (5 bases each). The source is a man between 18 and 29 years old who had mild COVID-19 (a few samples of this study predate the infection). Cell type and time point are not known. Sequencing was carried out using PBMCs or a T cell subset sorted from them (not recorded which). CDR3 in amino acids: CASSQAGASDEQYF. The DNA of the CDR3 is TGCGCCAGCAGCCAGGCCGGGGCCAGTGACGAGCAGTACTTC.